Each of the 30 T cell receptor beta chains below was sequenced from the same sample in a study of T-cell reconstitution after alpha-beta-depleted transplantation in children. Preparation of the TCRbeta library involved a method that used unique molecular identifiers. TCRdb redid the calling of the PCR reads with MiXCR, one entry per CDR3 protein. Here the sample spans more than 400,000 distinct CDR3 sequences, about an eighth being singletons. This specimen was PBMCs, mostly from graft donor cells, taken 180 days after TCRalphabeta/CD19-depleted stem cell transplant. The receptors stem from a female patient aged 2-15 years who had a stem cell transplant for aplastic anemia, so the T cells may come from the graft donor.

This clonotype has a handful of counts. The CDR3 loop reads CASSRGQGWETQYF. CDR3 bases: TGTGCCAGCAGCCGGGGCCAAGGGTGGGAGACCCAGTACTTC. This chain joins TRBV12-3 or TRBV12-4 and TRBJ2-5; D assignment may be TRBD1 or TRBD2 (5 bases each). CDR3 length equals 14 residues. V shed 6 bases and J shed 5 bases, with 16 bases lying between them.

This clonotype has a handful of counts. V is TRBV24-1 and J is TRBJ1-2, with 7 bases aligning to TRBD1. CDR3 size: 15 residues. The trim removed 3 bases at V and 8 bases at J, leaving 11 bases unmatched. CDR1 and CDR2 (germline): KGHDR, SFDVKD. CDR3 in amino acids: CATSDPFNRGRGYTF. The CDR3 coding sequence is TGTGCCACCAGTGATCCTTTTAACAGGGGCAGAGGCTACACCTTC.

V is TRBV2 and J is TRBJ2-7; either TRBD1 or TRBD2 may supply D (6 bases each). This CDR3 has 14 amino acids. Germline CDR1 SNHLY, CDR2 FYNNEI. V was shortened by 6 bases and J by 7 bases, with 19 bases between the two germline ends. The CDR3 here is CASRRGTYLREQYF. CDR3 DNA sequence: TGTGCCAGCAGACGGGGGACATACCTAAGGGAGCAGTACTTC.

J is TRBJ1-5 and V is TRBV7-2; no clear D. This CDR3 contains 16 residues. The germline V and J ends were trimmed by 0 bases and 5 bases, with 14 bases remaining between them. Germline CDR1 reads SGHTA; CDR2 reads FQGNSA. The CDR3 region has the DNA TGTGCCAGCAGCTTAGCGGGATCAGCCCGTCATCAGCCCCAGCATTTT. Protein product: CASSLAGSARHQPQHF.

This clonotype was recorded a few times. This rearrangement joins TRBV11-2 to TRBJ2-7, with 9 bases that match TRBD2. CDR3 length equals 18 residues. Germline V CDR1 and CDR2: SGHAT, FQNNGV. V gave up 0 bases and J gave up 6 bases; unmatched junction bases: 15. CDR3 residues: CASSLDRFSRGRAREQYF. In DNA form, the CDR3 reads TGTGCCAGCAGCTTAGATCGATTCTCACGCGGGAGGGCCCGCGAGCAGTACTTC. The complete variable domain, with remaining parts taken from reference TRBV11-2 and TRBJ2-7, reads EAGVAQSPRYKIIEKRQSVAFWCNPISGHATLYWYQQILGQGPKLLIQFQNNGVVDDSQLPKDRFSAERLKGVDSTLKIQPAKLEDSAVYLCASSLDRFSRGRAREQYFGPGTRLTVT.

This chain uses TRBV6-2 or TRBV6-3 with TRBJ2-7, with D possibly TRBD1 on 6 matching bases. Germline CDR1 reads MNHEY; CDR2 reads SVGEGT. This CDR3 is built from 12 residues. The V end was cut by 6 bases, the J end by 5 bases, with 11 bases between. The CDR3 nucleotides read TGTGCCAGCAGCCCCAGGGGTAACGAGCAGTACGTC. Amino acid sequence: CASSPRGNEQYV.

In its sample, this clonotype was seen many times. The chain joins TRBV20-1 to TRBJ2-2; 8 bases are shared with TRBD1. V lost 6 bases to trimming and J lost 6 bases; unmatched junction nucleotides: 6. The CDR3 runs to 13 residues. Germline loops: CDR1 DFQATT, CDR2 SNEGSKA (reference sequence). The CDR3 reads CSASQGAPGELFF. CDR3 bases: TGCAGTGCGAGTCAGGGGGCGCCCGGGGAGCTGTTTTTT.

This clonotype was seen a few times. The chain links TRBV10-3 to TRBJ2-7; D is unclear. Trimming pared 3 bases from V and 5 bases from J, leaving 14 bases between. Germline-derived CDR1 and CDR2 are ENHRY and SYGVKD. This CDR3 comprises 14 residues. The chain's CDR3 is CAISDHWLDHEQYV. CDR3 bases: TGTGCCATCAGTGACCATTGGCTGGACCACGAGCAGTACGTC.

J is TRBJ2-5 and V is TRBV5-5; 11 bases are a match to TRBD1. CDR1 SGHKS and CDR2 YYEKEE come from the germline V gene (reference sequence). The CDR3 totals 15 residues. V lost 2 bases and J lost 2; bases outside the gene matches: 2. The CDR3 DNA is TGTGCCAGCAGCTTCCGGGACAGGGGGCAAGAGACCCAGTACTTC. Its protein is CASSFRDRGQETQYF.

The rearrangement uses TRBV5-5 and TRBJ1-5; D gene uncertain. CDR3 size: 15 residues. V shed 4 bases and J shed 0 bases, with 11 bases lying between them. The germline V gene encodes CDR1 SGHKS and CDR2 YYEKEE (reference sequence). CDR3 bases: TGTGCCAGCAGCCCCGGGCTTTATAGCAATCAGCCCCAGCATTTT. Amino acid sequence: CASSPGLYSNQPQHF.

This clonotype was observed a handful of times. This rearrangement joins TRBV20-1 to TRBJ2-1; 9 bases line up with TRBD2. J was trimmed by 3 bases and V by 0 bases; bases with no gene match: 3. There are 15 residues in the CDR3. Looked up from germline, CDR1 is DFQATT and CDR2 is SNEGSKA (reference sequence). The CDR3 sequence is CSAREAGGLYNEQFF. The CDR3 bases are TGCAGTGCTAGAGAGGCGGGAGGGCTCTACAATGAGCAGTTCTTC.

The CDR3, as DNA: TGTAGACGGGGTGGGGACAACGAGCAGTACTTC. Its translation: CRRGGDNEQYF. This chain connects TRBV5-5 to TRBJ2-7; possibly TRBD1 for D (6 bases). The CDR3 has 11 amino acids. The germline CDR1 and CDR2 sequences are SGHKS and YYEKEE (reference sequence).

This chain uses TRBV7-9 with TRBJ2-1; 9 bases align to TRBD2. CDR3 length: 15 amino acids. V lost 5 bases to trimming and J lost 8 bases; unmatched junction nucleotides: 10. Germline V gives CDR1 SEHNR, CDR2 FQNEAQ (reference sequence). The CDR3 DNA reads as TGTGCCAGCAGCCCTCGATTAGCGGGAGTGGATGAGCAGTTCTTC. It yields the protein CASSPRLAGVDEQFF.

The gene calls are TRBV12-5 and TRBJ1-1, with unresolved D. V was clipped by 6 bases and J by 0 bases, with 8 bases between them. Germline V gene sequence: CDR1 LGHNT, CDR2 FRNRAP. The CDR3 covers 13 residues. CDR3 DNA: TGTGCTAGTGGGCCCGGGTTGAACACTGAAGCTTTCTTT. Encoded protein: CASGPGLNTEAFF.

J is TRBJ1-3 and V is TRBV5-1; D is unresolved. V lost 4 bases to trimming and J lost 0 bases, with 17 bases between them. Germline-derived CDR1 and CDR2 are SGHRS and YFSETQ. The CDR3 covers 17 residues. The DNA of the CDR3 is TGCGCCAGCAGCCGCAGGCCTGACGGCAGCTCTGGAAACACCATATATTTT. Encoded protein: CASSRRPDGSSGNTIYF.

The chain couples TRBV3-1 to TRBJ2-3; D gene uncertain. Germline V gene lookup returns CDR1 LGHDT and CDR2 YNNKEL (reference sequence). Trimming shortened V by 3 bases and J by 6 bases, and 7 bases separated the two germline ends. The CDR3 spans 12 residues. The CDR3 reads CASSQLDDTQYF. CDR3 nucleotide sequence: TGTGCCAGCAGCCAGCTGGACGATACGCAGTATTTT.

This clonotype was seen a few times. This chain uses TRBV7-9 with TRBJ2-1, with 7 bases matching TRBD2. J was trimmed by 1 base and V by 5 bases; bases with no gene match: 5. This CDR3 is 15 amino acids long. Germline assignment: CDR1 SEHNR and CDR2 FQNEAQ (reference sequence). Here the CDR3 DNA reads TGTGCCAGCAGCCTAAGCGGGAAATCCTACAATGAGCAGTTCTTC. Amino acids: CASSLSGKSYNEQFF.

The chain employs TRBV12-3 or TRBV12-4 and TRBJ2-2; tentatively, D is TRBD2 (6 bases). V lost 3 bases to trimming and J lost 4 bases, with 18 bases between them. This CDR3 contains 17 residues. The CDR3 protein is CASSFPHASAFTGELFF. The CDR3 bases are TGTGCCAGCAGTTTCCCGCACGCTAGCGCCTTCACCGGGGAGCTGTTTTTT.

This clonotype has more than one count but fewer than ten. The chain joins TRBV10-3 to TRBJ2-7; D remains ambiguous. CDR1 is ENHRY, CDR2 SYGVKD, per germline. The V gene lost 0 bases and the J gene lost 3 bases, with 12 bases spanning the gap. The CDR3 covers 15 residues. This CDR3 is CAISESRTPYYEQYV. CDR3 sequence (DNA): TGTGCCATCAGTGAGTCGAGGACGCCTTACTACGAGCAGTACGTC.

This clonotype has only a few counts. The CDR3 DNA is TGTGCCAGCAGAGGAGGGCGGCTCCCACGGGCAACTAATGAAAAACTGTTTTTT. It translates to CASRGGRLPRATNEKLFF. This chain joins TRBV6-1 and TRBJ1-4, with no clear D. Germline assignment: CDR1 MNHNS and CDR2 SASEGT. Trimming pared 6 bases from V and 0 bases from J, leaving 20 bases between. There are 18 residues in the CDR3.

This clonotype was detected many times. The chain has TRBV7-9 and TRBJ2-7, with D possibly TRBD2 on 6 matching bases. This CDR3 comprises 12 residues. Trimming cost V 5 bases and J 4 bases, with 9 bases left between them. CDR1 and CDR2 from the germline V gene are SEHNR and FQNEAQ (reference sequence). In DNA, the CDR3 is TGTGCCAGCAGCCCAAGCGGGTACGAGCAGTACGTC. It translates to CASSPSGYEQYV.

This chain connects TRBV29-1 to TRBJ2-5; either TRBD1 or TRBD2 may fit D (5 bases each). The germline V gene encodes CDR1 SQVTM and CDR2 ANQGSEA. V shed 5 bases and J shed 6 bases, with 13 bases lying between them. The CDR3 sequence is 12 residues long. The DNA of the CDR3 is TGCAGCGTTTCCAGGGAGTGGAAGACCCAGTACTTC. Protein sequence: CSVSREWKTQYF.

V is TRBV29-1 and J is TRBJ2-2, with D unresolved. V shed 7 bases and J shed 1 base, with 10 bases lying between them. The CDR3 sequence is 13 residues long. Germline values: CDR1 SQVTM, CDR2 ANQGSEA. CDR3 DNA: TGCAGCGGAGCACGGAGGAACACCGGGGAGCTGTTTTTT. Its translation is CSGARRNTGELFF.

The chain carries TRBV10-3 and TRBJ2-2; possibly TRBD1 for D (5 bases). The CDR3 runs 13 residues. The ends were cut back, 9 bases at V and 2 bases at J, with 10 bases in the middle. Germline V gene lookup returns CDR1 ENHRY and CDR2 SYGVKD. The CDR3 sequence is CAITGVNTGELFF. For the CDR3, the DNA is TGTGCCATAACAGGCGTTAACACCGGGGAGCTGTTTTTT.

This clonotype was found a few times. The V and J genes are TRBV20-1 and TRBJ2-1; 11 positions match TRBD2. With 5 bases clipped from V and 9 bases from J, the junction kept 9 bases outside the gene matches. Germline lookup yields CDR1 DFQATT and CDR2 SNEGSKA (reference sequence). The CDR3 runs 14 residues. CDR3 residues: CSAPLAGGPGEQFF. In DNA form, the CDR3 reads TGCAGTGCTCCCCTAGCGGGAGGCCCTGGTGAGCAGTTCTTC.

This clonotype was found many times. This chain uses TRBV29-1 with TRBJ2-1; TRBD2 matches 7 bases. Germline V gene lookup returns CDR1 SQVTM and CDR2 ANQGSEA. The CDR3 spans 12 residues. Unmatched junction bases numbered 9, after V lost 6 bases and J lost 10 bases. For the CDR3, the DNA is TGCAGCGTACACCTGCGGGAGTGGGAGCAGTTCTTC. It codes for CSVHLREWEQFF.

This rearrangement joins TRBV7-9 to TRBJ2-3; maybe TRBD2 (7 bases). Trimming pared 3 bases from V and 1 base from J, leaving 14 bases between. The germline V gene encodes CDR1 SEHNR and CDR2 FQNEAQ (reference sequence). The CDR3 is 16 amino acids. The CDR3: CASSLAGARGTDTQYF. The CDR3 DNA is TGTGCCAGCAGCTTGGCGGGGGCGCGGGGCACAGATACGCAGTATTTT.

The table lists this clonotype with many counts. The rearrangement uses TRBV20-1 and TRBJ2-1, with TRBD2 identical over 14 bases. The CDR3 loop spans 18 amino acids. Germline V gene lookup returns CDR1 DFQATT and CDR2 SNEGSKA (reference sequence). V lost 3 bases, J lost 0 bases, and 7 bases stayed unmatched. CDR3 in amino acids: CSASQTSGRASSYNEQFF. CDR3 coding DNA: TGCAGTGCTAGTCAGACTAGCGGGAGGGCTAGCTCCTACAATGAGCAGTTCTTC.

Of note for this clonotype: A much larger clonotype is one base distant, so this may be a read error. The CDR3 here is CASNLSTQIQETQYF. The CDR3 coding sequence is TGCGCCAGCAACTTGAGCACGCAAATTCAAGAGACCCAGTACTTC. The chain employs TRBV5-1 and TRBJ2-5; D call uncertain. The CDR3 has 15 amino acids. Germline CDR1 SGHRS, CDR2 YFSETQ.

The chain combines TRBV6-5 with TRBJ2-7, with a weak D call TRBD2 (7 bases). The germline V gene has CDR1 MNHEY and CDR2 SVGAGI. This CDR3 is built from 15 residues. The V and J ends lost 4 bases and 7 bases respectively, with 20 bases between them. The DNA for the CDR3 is TGTGCCAGCAGTTCGGCGGGGGCAGGGCCCTCGGAGCAGTACTTC. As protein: CASSSAGAGPSEQYF.